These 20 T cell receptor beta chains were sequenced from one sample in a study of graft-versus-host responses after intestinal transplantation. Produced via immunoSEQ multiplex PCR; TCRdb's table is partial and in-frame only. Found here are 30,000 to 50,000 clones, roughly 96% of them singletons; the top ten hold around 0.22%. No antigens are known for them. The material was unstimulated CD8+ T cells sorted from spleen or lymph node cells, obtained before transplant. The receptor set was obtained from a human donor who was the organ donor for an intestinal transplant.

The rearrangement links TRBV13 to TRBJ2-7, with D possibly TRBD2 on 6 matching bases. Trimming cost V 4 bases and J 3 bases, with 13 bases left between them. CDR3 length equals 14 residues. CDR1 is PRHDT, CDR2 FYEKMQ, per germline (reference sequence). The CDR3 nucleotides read TGTGCCAGCAGCTCCCGCGACGGGGGCTACGAGCAGTACTTC. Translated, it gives CASSSRDGGYEQYF.

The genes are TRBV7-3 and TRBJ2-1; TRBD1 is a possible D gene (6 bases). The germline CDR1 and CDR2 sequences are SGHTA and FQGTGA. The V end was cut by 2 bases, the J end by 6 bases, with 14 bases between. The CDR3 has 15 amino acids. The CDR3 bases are TGTGCCAGCAGCTTACAGGGGACCGTAGCCAATGAGCAGTTCTTC. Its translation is CASSLQGTVANEQFF.

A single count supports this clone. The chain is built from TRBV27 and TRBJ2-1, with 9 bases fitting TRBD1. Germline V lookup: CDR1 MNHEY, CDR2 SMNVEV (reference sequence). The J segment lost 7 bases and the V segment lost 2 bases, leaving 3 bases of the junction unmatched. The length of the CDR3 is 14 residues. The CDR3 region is CASSLGTGWNEQFF. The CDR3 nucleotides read TGTGCCAGCAGTTTAGGGACAGGGTGGAATGAGCAGTTCTTC.

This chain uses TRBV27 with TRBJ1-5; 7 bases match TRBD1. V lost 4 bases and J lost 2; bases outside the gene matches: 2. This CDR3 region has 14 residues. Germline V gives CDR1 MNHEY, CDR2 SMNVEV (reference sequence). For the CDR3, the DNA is TGTGCCAGCAGTTATGGACAGGGCAATCAGCCCCAGCATTTT. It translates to CASSYGQGNQPQHF.

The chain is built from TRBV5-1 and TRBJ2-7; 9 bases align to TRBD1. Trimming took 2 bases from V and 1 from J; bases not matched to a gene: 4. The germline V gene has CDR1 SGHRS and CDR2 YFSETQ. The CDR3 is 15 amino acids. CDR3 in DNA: TGCGCCAGCAGCTTACAGGGGGCGTTTTCCTACGAGCAGTACTTC. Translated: CASSLQGAFSYEQYF.

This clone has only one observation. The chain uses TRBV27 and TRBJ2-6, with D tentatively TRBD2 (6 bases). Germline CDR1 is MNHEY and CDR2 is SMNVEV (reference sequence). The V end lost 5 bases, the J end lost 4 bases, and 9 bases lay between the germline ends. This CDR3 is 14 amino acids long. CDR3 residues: CASSTLAGANVLTF. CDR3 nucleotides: TGTGCCAGCAGTACCCTAGCGGGGGCCAACGTCCTGACTTTC.

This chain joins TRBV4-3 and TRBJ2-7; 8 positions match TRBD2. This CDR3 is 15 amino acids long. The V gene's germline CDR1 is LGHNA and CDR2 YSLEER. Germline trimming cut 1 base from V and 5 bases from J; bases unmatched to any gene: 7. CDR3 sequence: CASSQGWRGDDEQYF. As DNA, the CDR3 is TGCGCCAGCAGCCAAGGCTGGCGGGGGGACGACGAGCAGTACTTC.

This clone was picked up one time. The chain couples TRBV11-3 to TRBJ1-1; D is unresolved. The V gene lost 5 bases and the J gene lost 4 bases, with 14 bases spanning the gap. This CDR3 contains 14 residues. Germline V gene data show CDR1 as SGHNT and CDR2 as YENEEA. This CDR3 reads CASSPRGGSTEAFF. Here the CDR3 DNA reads TGTGCCAGCAGCCCCCGGGGAGGGAGCACTGAAGCTTTCTTT.

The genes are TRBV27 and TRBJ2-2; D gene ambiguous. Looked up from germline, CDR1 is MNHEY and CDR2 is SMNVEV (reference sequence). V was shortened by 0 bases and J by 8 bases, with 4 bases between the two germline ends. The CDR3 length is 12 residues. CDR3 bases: TGTGCCAGCAGTTTATCCCCGGGGGAGCTGTTTTTT. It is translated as CASSLSPGELFF.

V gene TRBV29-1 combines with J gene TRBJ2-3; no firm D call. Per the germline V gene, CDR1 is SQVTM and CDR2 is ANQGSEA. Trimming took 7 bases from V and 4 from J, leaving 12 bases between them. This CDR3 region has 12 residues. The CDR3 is CSGREAPDTQYF. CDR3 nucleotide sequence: TGCAGCGGGCGAGAGGCTCCAGATACGCAGTATTTT.

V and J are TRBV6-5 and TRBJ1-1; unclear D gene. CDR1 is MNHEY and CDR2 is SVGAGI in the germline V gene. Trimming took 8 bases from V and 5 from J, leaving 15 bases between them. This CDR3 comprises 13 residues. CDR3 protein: CASVPGLGTEAFF. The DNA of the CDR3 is TGTGCCAGCGTACCGGGATTAGGGACTGAAGCTTTCTTT.

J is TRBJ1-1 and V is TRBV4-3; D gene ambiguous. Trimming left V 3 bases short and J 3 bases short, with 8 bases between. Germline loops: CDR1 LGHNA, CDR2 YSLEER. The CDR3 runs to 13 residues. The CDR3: CASSHNSHTEAFF. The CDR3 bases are TGCGCCAGCAGCCATAACAGTCACACTGAAGCTTTCTTT.

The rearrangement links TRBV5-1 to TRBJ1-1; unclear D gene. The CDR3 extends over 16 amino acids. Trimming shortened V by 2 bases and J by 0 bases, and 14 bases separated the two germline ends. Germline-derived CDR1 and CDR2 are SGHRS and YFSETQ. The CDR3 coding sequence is TGCGCCAGCAGCTTTTCCAGAGGAGAGGTGAACACTGAAGCTTTCTTT. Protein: CASSFSRGEVNTEAFF.

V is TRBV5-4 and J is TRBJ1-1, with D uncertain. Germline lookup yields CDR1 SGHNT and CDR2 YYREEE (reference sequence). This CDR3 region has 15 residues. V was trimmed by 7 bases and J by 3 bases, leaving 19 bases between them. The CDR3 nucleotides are TGTGCCAGCGCGACGGGAGGTGGGTTGGACACTGAAGCTTTCTTT. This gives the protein CASATGGGLDTEAFF.

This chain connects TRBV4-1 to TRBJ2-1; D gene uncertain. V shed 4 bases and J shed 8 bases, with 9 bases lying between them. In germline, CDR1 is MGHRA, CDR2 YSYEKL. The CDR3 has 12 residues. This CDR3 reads CASSRRDDEQFF. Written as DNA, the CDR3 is TGCGCCAGCAGCCGTAGGGATGATGAGCAGTTCTTC.

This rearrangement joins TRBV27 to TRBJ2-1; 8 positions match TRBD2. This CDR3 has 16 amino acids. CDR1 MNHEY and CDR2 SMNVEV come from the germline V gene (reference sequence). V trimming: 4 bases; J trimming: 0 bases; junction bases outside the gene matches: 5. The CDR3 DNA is TGTGCCAGCAGTTCGTTAGCGGGGAACTCCTACAATGAGCAGTTCTTC. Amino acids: CASSSLAGNSYNEQFF.

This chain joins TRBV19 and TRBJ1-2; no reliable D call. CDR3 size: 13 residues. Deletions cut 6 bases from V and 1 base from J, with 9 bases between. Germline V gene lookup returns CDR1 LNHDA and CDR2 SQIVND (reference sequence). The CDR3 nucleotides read TGTGCCAGTAGGGCATGGGATAACTATGGCTACACCTTC. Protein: CASRAWDNYGYTF.

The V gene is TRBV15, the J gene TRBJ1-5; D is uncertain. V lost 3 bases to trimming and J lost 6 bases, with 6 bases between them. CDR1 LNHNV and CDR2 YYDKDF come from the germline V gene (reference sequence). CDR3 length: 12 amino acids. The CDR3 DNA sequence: TGTGCCACCAGCAGCGCCGGTCAGCCCCAGCATTTT. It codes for CATSSAGQPQHF.

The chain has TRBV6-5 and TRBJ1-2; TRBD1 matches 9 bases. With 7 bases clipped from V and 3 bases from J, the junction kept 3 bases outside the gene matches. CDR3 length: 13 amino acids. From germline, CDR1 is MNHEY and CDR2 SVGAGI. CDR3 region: CASNTGGYYGYTF. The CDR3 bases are TGTGCCAGCAATACAGGGGGCTACTATGGCTACACCTTC.

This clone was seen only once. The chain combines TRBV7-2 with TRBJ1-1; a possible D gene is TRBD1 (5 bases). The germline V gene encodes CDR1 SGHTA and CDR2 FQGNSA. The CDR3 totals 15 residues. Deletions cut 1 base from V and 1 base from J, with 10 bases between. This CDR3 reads CASSLGMGQNTEAFF. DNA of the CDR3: TGTGCCAGCAGCTTAGGCATGGGGCAGAACACTGAAGCTTTCTTT.